These 23 T cell receptor beta chains came from one sample sequenced in a study of OX40 agonist ivuxolimab in advanced cancers. Profiled with immunoSEQ multiplex PCR; TCRdb holds only in-frame clones, not every one. Among 50,000 to 60,000 clones listed, roughly 83% were seen once. Here the sequenced sample was CD4+ or CD8+ T cells sorted from blood, taken in a trial of the OX40 agonist ivuxolimab. These receptors originate from an adult with an advanced solid tumor such as melanoma, head and neck, liver or kidney cancer.

This chain uses TRBV30 with TRBJ1-5, with a weak D call TRBD1 (5 bases). Germline CDR1 reads GTSNPN; CDR2 reads SVGIG (reference sequence). There are 14 residues in the CDR3. Trimming removed 0 bases at V and 7 bases at J, with 13 bases between. The CDR3 nucleotides read TGTGCCTGGAGTGTACAAGGGGCAAAACAGCCCCAGCATTTT. It is translated as CAWSVQGAKQPQHF.

This clone has more than one count but fewer than ten. This chain connects TRBV9 to TRBJ2-5, with 7 bases that match TRBD1. Germline V gene data show CDR1 as SGDLS and CDR2 as YYNGEE. Unmatched junction bases numbered 7, after V lost 3 bases and J lost 5 bases. The CDR3 runs 14 residues. CDR3 DNA: TGTGCCAGCAGCGCATCGGGACAGTCGGAGACCCAGTACTTC. Translating it yields CASSASGQSETQYF.

This chain uses TRBV11-3 with TRBJ2-4, with 7 bases aligning to TRBD2. Germline loops: CDR1 SGHNT, CDR2 YENEEA. The CDR3 length is 18 residues. V lost 5 bases, J lost 3 bases, and 16 bases stayed unmatched. CDR3 bases: TGTGCCAGCAGCCCCCACGCGGCGGACGGGAGGAACAAAAACATTCAGTACTTC. Protein: CASSPHAADGRNKNIQYF.

The gene calls are TRBV9 and TRBJ2-1, with 7 positions matching TRBD1. V lost 0 bases and J lost 2; bases outside the gene matches: 5. CDR3 size: 16 residues. Germline CDR1 is SGDLS and CDR2 is YYNGEE. The CDR3 spells CASSVATGTAYNEQFF. DNA of the CDR3: TGTGCCAGCAGCGTAGCTACAGGGACAGCCTACAATGAGCAGTTCTTC.

V and J are TRBV9 and TRBJ2-7; no definite D call. CDR1 is SGDLS and CDR2 is YYNGEE in the germline V gene. Deletions cut 4 bases from V and 1 base from J, with 12 bases between. This CDR3 comprises 14 residues. The CDR3 region has the DNA TGTGCCAGCAGCCCACTGACGGAGTCCTACGAGCAGTACTTC. Residues: CASSPLTESYEQYF.

The sample holds a few counts of this clone. The V call is TRBV5-1, the J call TRBJ1-1, with a weak D call TRBD1 (6 bases). Germline V gene sequence: CDR1 SGHRS, CDR2 YFSETQ. Trimming took off 4 bases at V and 2 bases at J, with 9 bases between the two ends. The CDR3 runs 13 residues. DNA for the CDR3: TGCGCCAGCAGCACGGGACAAAACACTGAAGCTTTCTTT. This translates into CASSTGQNTEAFF. Full variable domain (missing parts from reference TRBV5-1 and TRBJ1-1): KAGVTQTPRYLIKTRGQQVTLSCSPISGHRSVSWYQQTPGQGLQFLFEYFSETQRNKGNFPGRFSGRQFSNSRSEMNVSTLELGDSALYLCASSTGQNTEAFFGQGTRLTVV.

This chain joins TRBV18 and TRBJ2-7; TRBD1 aligns across 9 bases. Germline CDR1 KGHSH, CDR2 LQKENI. J lost 0 bases, V lost 3 bases, and 9 bases had no gene match. The CDR3 runs to 17 residues. The CDR3 DNA is TGTGCCAGCTCACCGGGACAGGGTTTCTTTTCCTCCTACGAGCAGTACTTC. The encoded protein is CASSPGQGFFSSYEQYF. The full variable domain, in which reference TRBV18 and TRBJ2-7 provide the parts outside the CDR3, is NAGVMQNPRHLVRRRGQEARLRCSPMKGHSHVYWYRQLPEEGLKFMVYLQKENIIDESGMPKERFSAEFPKEGPSILRIQQVVRGDSAAYFCASSPGQGFFSSYEQYFGPGTRLTVT.

The chain couples TRBV29-1 to TRBJ2-5; TRBD1 matches 7 bases. V trimming: 3 bases; J trimming: 5 bases; junction bases outside the gene matches: 6. This CDR3 is 13 amino acids long. Germline V gene sequence: CDR1 SQVTM, CDR2 ANQGSEA. For the CDR3, the DNA is TGCAGCGTTGACTCGACAGGGACGGAGACCCAGTACTTC. Translation: CSVDSTGTETQYF.

The genes are TRBV4-2 and TRBJ1-3, with D tentatively TRBD1 (5 bases). CDR1 is LGHNA and CDR2 is YNFKEQ in the germline V gene. The CDR3 loop spans 14 amino acids. V was pared by 5 bases and J by 1 base, with 9 bases between. Here the CDR3 DNA reads TGTGCCAGCAGCACGGGGCAGTCTGGAAACACCATATATTTT. It encodes CASSTGQSGNTIYF.

The gene calls are TRBV6-5 and TRBJ1-1, with a tentative D call TRBD1 (6 bases). The CDR3 is 13 amino acids. V lost 6 bases and J 4 bases, leaving 12 bases between the germline ends. Per the germline V gene, CDR1 is MNHEY and CDR2 is SVGAGI. The CDR3 reads CASSHRDGTEAFF. In nucleotides, the CDR3 is TGTGCCAGCAGCCACAGGGATGGCACTGAAGCTTTCTTT.

V usage is TRBV5-6 and J usage is TRBJ2-5; unclear D gene. This CDR3 comprises 13 residues. V was shortened by 2 bases and J by 5 bases, with 10 bases between the two germline ends. Germline CDR1 is SGHDT and CDR2 is YYEEEE. The CDR3 DNA is TGTGCCAGCAGCTTTGGCGAGGCGGAGACCCAGTACTTC. Protein: CASSFGEAETQYF. The full variable domain, with the rest looked up from reference TRBV5-6 and TRBJ2-5, is DAGVTQSPTHLIKTRGQQVTLRCSPKSGHDTVSWYQQALGQGPQFIFQYYEEEERQRGNFPDRFSGHQFPNYSSELNVNALLLGDSALYLCASSFGEAETQYFGPGTRLLVL.

The chain combines TRBV5-1 with TRBJ2-3; D call uncertain. Trimming cost V 1 base and J 1 base, with 10 bases left between them. This CDR3 region has 15 residues. Germline V CDR1 and CDR2: SGHRS, YFSETQ. The CDR3 region is CASSLLGFGTDTQYF. In nucleotides, the CDR3 is TGCGCCAGCAGCTTGCTGGGCTTTGGCACAGATACGCAGTATTTT.

This chain uses TRBV10-3 with TRBJ1-3; unclear D gene. The germline gives CDR1 ENHRY, CDR2 SYGVKD. Trimming removed 3 bases from V and 8 bases from J, with 14 bases in between. This CDR3 has 14 amino acids. CDR3 nucleotides: TGTGCCATCAGTGACCGGACGGACGCGGACACCATATATTTT. Protein product: CAISDRTDADTIYF.

V is TRBV18 and J is TRBJ2-5, with a possible D match to TRBD1 (5 bases). The V and J ends lost 7 bases and 2 bases respectively, with 11 bases between them. Germline V gene sequence: CDR1 KGHSH, CDR2 LQKENI. The CDR3 loop spans 13 amino acids. The CDR3 region is CASLQGYQETQYF. CDR3 bases: TGTGCCAGCTTGCAGGGATATCAAGAGACCCAGTACTTC.

The CDR3 spells CASSLFGGWEKLFF. CDR3 sequence (DNA): TGTGCCAGCAGTTTGTTTGGCGGCTGGGAAAAACTGTTTTTT. The chain uses TRBV28 and TRBJ1-4; D uncertain. This CDR3 region has 14 residues. Germline CDR1 and CDR2: MDHEN and SYDVKM. Trimming cost V 3 bases and J 8 bases, with 13 bases left between them.

This clone was seen a handful of times. The V call is TRBV2, the J call TRBJ1-1; D is unclear. V was pared by 7 bases and J by 0 bases, with 9 bases between. The CDR3 has 13 amino acids. The germline gives CDR1 SNHLY, CDR2 FYNNEI. CDR3 in DNA: TGTGCCAGCACAGGTCTCATGAACACTGAAGCTTTCTTT. Its translation is CASTGLMNTEAFF.

The count of this clone is one. The chain joins TRBV6-6 to TRBJ2-7; D gene ambiguous. V was cut by 5 bases and J by 0 bases, with 8 bases left in between. The CDR3 spans 13 residues. Germline CDR1 is MNHNY and CDR2 is SVGAGI (reference sequence). DNA for the CDR3: TGTGCCAGCAGTAGGAGCGACTCCTACGAGCAGTACTTC. Translating it yields CASSRSDSYEQYF.

The gene calls are TRBV6-5 and TRBJ2-3; D is possibly TRBD2 (7 bases). Trimming stripped 0 bases from V and 5 bases from J, with 15 bases between. From germline, CDR1 is MNHEY and CDR2 SVGAGI. This CDR3 comprises 16 residues. The CDR3 bases are TGTGCCAGCAGTTACTCCTTGGCGGGGGCAGGAGATACGCAGTATTTT. Translation gives CASSYSLAGAGDTQYF.

In its sample, this clone was seen once. The CDR3 reads CASSLKGGLADTQYF. CDR3 in DNA: TGCGCCAGCAGCTTGAAAGGGGGTCTCGCAGATACGCAGTATTTT. The gene calls are TRBV5-1 and TRBJ2-3; weak D call: TRBD1 (6 bases). The CDR3 has 15 amino acids. CDR1 SGHRS and CDR2 YFSETQ come from the germline V gene. V was trimmed by 1 base and J by 4 bases, leaving 13 bases between them.

The CDR3 is CASSLYTTTDTQYF. CDR3 in DNA: TGTGCCAGCAGCTTGTACACCACCACAGATACGCAGTATTTT. This chain connects TRBV5-4 to TRBJ2-3; D gene unclear. The V gene's germline CDR1 is SGHNT and CDR2 YYREEE (reference sequence). The CDR3 is 14 amino acids. Trimming stripped 1 base from V and 2 bases from J, with 8 bases between.

The chain links TRBV5-1 to TRBJ2-7; the D is unclear. Germline CDR1 reads SGHRS; CDR2 reads YFSETQ. The CDR3 has 15 amino acids. Trimming pared 0 bases from V and 2 bases from J, leaving 12 bases between. The DNA of the CDR3 is TGCGCCAGCAGCTTGGGACACAACAACCCCTACGAGCAGTACTTC. This sequence encodes CASSLGHNNPYEQYF.

The CDR3 is CASSPIPILDRSNQPQHF. CDR3 nucleotide sequence: TGTGCCAGTAGTCCTATTCCAATCCTTGACAGAAGCAATCAGCCCCAGCATTTT. V usage is TRBV19 and J usage is TRBJ1-5, with D maybe TRBD1 (5 bases). Trimming left V 5 bases short and J 1 base short, with 21 bases between. The length of the CDR3 is 18 residues. Germline values: CDR1 LNHDA, CDR2 SQIVND (reference sequence).

The J gene is TRBJ2-6, the V gene TRBV9; a weak D match, TRBD2 (5 bases). The germline CDR1 and CDR2 sequences are SGDLS and YYNGEE. CDR3 length: 19 amino acids. With 5 bases removed from V and 0 bases from J, the gap between germline ends came to 21 bases. CDR3 sequence: CASRGRIGGPDSGANVLTF. As DNA, the CDR3 is TGTGCCAGCAGAGGGAGAATAGGAGGCCCCGACTCTGGGGCCAACGTCCTGACTTTC.